The rows below give T cell receptor beta chains drawn from one sample of a study of CD8 T cells in Susac syndrome. MiXCR was run by TCRdb on the immunoSEQ multiplex PCR reads, yielding one entry per CDR3 protein. The sample includes just over 300,000 distinct CDR3 sequences, around 92% of them seen just once. The sequencing input was CD4+ T cells from PBMCs. Receptors originate from a human donor with multiple sclerosis. Each CDR3 is given with its conserved first and last residue. The order of the fields is V gene, clone size, D gene, J gene, CDR3 DNA, CDR3 protein. A D gene is named only where the DNA matches it firmly. Some rows mark clone size as missing; the rest say once, few, many or name a class of expanded clone.

>TRBV7-8|.|.|TRBJ2-5
TGTGCCAGCATGCGGGTGTACCAAGAGACCCAGTACTTC
CASMRVYQETQYF
>TRBV12-5|few|.|TRBJ2-7
TGTGCTAGTGGTTTGGGCCCCACAGGTTTCCGAGAGCAGTACTTC
CASGLGPTGFREQYF
>TRBV10-3|.|.|TRBJ2-7
TGTGCCATCAGTGGACAAGAACTAGCCCGCTACGAGCAGTACTTC
CAISGQELARYEQYF
>TRBV18|.|TRBD2|TRBJ2-1
TGTGCCAGCTCCCAGCGGGGGAGCTACAATGAGCAGTTCTTC
CASSQRGSYNEQFF
>TRBV11-2|.|TRBD1|TRBJ2-1
TGTGCCAGCAGCTTACGTTTGTGGCAGGGGGCAAGGGTCGTACACAATGAGCAGTTCTTC
CASSLRLWQGARVVHNEQFF
>TRBV29-1|.|TRBD1|TRBJ2-6
TGCAGCGGGACAGGGGACTCTGGGGCCAACGTCCTGACTTTC
CSGTGDSGANVLTF
>TRBV14|.|.|TRBJ2-1
TGTGCCAGCAGCCTGGTTTGGCAGGGGAGCGAGCAGTTCTTC
CASSLVWQGSEQFF
>TRBV29-1|once|.|TRBJ2-2
TGCAGCGTTGTCGGTCAGCTGAGCACCGGGGAGCTGTTTTTT
CSVVGQLSTGELFF
>TRBV6-6|.|TRBD1|TRBJ1-4
TGTGCCAGCAGTTTAGGAGGAGGGGGCGAAAAACTGTTTTTT
CASSLGGGGEKLFF
>TRBV19|once|.|TRBJ2-1
TGTGCCAGTGAAGCGGGCCCCTACAATGAGCAGTTCTTC
CASEAGPYNEQFF
>TRBV5-1|.|.|TRBJ2-2
TGCGCCAGCAGACTCACGACAGCCGGGGAGCTGTTTTTT
CASRLTTAGELFF
>TRBV9|.|.|TRBJ2-1
TGTGCCAGCAGCGTAGGACAGGTTTCTTACAATGAGCAGTTCTTC
CASSVGQVSYNEQFF
>TRBV6-5|.|.|TRBJ2-7
TGTGCCAGCAGTTACCGCTTTAGAATGGGTGCTGCAGAGACCTACGAGCAGTACTTC
CASSYRFRMGAAETYEQYF
>TRBV5-1|once|.|TRBJ2-3
TGCGCCAGCAGCTTGGCGGCAGCGAGCACAGATACGCAGTATTTT
CASSLAAASTDTQYF
>TRBV7-2|.|TRBD1|TRBJ2-7
TGTGCCAGCAGTACCTACAGGGGGCGCGGGGAGCAGTACTTC
CASSTYRGRGEQYF
>TRBV7-2|once|TRBD1|TRBJ1-2
TGTGCCAGCAGCCCGGGAGGGGGACAGATGAACTATGGCTACACCTTC
CASSPGGGQMNYGYTF
>TRBV29-1|once|.|TRBJ1-1
TGCAGCGTTGAAGGCAAAGAGAACACTGAAGCTTTCTTT
CSVEGKENTEAFF
>TRBV5-1|.|TRBD1|TRBJ1-1
TGCGCCAGCAGCCCCCGGGGCCAGGGGGAAGCGACTGAAGCTTTCTTT
CASSPRGQGEATEAFF
>TRBV25-1|.|.|TRBJ1-4
TGTGCCAGCAGCGACGGGGGGGCGGAAAAACTGTTTTTT
CASSDGGAEKLFF
>TRBV21-1|.|.|TRBJ2-7
TGTGCCAGCAGAGGACAGAGGAGGTCGGGAGAATACGAGCAGTACTTC
CASRGQRRSGEYEQYF
>TRBV27|.|.|TRBJ1-6
TGTGCCAGCAGTTTATTTGCTAACTCCTATAATTCACCCCTCCACTTT
CASSLFANSYNSPLHF
>TRBV28|few|TRBD2|TRBJ2-7
TGTGCCAGCAGTTTCCCGACTAGCAGATCCTACGAGCAGTACTTC
CASSFPTSRSYEQYF
>TRBV6-5|once|TRBD1|TRBJ1-5
TGTGCCAGCAGTTACGTCCCGGCCTTACAGGGGGATGGCAATCAGCCCCAGCATTTT
CASSYVPALQGDGNQPQHF
>TRBV20-1|.|.|TRBJ2-5
TGCAGTGCAGAGGCAGGGCCTAATCCCAAGACCCAGTACTTC
CSAEAGPNPKTQYF
>TRBV7-3|.|.|TRBJ2-1
TGTGCCAGCAGCTTATCCCAGGGCAATGAGCAGTTCTTC
CASSLSQGNEQFF
>TRBV30|.|TRBD1|TRBJ1-1
TGTGCCTGGAGACTATTGGGGGACAGGCCGAACACTGAAGCTTTCTTT
CAWRLLGDRPNTEAFF
>TRBV2|.|.|TRBJ1-5
TGTGCCAGCACCAACGGGGCTCATCAGCCCCAGCATTTT
CASTNGAHQPQHF
>TRBV5-1|.|.|TRBJ2-1
TGCGCCAGCAGCTTGTTGGTCACGAATGAGCAGTTCTTC
CASSLLVTNEQFF
>TRBV4-2|once|.|TRBJ1-5
TGTGCCAGCAGCCAAGTGATGATGAGAAGCAATCAGCCCCAGCATTTT
CASSQVMMRSNQPQHF
>TRBV5-1|.|TRBD1|TRBJ2-7
TGCGCCAGCAGCTGGGGGACAGTTACCTACGAGCAGTACTTC
CASSWGTVTYEQYF
>TRBV4-1|.|.|TRBJ1-4
TGCGCCAGCAGCCAAGATGGGGGGCAAGGTGGTGAAAAACTGTTTTTT
CASSQDGGQGGEKLFF
>TRBV2|.|TRBD1|TRBJ1-2
TGTGCCAGCGCGAGACAGGGCGGTCGGGATGGCTACACCTTC
CASARQGGRDGYTF
>TRBV4-2|.|.|TRBJ1-2
TGTGCCAGCAGCCACGAAGGGGAGGTGTATGGCTACACCTTC
CASSHEGEVYGYTF
>TRBV12-3/TRBV12-4|.|.|TRBJ1-1
TGTGCCAGCAGGCCCCCCGGGGTAGGGAGCACTGAAGCTTTCTTT
CASRPPGVGSTEAFF
>TRBV2|.|.|TRBJ1-5
TGTGCCAGCCTTAAGGACAGTATCCTTCCCAATCAGCCCCAGCATTTT
CASLKDSILPNQPQHF
>TRBV3-1|.|.|TRBJ1-2
TGTGCCAGCAGCCAAGCGGCCAGAATAGACGGCTACACCTTC
CASSQAARIDGYTF
>TRBV3-1|.|.|TRBJ1-6
TGTGCCAGCAGCCATGGTCATAGTAGAGGATCACCCCTCCACTTT
CASSHGHSRGSPLHF
>TRBV27|.|.|TRBJ2-1
TGTGCCAGCAGTTTCGTGACCGAATACAATGAGCAGTTCTTC
CASSFVTEYNEQFF
>TRBV28|.|.|TRBJ2-7
TGTGCCAGCATTCCACAGGGCCCCCCCCTAGAGCAGTACTTC
CASIPQGPPLEQYF